The entry below gives a single TCR beta chain sequence along with its context. The data derive from a study of beta chain features in type 1 diabetes. This CDR3 contains 12 residues. From germline, CDR1 is SGHTA and CDR2 FQGTGA. The trim removed 3 bases at V and 10 bases at J, leaving 2 bases unmatched. cDNA synthesis used the whole RNA isolate, giving expressed TCRB sequences. Generated by immunoSEQ multiplex PCR, the TCRdb table keeps only in-frame clones and is missing some. The table lists about 930,000 clones, about 17% of them singletons, with 0.02% to 0.025% in the top ten. The chain recombines TRBV7-3 with TRBJ2-1; 8 nucleotides agree with TRBD2. Sequences were obtained from naive CD4+ T cells from blood. The TCR comes from a woman aged 18-29 years in good health. The CDR3 sequence is CASSFTSGEQFF. CDR3 nucleotides: TGTGCCAGCAGCTTTACTAGCGGCGAGCAGTTCTTC.